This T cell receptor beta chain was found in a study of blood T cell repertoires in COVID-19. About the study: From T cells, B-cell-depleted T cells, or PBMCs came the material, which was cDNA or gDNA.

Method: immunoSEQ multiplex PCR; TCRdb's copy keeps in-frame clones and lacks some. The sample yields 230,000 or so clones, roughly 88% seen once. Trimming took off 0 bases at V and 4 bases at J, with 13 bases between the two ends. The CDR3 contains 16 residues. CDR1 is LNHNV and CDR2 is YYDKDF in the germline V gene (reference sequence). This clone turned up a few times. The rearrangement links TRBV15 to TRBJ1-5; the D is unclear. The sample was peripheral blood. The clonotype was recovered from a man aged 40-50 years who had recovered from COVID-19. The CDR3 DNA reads TGTGCCACCAGCAGAGATCTGATCGCGGGAAATCAGCCCCAGCATTTT. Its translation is CATSRDLIAGNQPQHF.